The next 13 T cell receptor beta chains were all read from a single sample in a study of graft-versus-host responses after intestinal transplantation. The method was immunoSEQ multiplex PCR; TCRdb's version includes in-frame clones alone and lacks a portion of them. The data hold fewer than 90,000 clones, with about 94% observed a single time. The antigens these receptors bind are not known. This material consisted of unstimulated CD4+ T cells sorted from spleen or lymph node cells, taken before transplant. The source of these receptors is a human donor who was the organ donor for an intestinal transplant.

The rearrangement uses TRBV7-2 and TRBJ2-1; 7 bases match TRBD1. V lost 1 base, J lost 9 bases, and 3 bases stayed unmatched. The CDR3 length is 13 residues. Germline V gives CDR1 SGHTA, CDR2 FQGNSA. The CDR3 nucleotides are TGTGCCAGCAGCTTAGAGACAGGGCGTGAGCAGTTCTTC. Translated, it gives CASSLETGREQFF.

CDR3: CASSYDAVLNTEAFF. CDR3 nucleotide sequence: TGTGCCAGCAGTTACGATGCAGTGCTGAACACTGAAGCTTTCTTT. The gene calls are TRBV6-6 and TRBJ1-1, with D hard to call. The CDR3 totals 15 residues. CDR1 MNHNY and CDR2 SVGAGI come from the germline V gene (reference sequence). V lost 2 bases to trimming and J lost 0 bases, with 10 bases between them.

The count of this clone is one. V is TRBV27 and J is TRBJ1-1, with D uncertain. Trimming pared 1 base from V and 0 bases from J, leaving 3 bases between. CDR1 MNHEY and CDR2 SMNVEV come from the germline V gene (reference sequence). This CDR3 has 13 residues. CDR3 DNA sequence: TGTGCCAGCAGTTTATTGATGAACACTGAAGCTTTCTTT. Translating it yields CASSLLMNTEAFF.

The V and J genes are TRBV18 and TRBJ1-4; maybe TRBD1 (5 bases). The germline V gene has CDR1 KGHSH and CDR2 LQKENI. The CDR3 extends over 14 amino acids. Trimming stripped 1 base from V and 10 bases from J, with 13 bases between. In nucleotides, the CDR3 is TGTGCCAGCTCACCACGGGGGGACTGGGGAAAACTGTTTTTT. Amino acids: CASSPRGDWGKLFF.

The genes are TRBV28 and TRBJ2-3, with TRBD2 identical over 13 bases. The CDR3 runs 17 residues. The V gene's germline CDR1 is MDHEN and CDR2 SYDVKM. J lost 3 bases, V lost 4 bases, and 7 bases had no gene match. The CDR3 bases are TGTGCCAGCAGTTCCTTCGGGACTAGCGGGGTGACAGATACGCAGTATTTT. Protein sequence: CASSSFGTSGVTDTQYF.

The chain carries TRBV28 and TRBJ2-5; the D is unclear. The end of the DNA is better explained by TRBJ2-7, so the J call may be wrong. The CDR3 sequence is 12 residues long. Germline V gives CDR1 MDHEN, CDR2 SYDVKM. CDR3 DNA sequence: TGTGCCAGCAGCCCCCCGGAGTACGAGCAGTACTTC. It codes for CASSPPEYEQYF.

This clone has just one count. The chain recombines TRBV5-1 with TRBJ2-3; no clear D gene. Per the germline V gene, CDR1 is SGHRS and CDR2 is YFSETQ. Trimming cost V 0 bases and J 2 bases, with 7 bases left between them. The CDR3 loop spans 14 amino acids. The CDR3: CASSLGTVTDTQYF. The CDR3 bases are TGCGCCAGCAGCTTGGGGACGGTCACAGATACGCAGTATTTT.

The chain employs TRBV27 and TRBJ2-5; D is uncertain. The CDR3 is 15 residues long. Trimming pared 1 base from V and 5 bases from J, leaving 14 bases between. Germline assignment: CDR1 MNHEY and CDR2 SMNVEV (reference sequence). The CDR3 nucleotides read TGTGCCAGCAGTTTATTTCAAGTAGATACTGAGACCCAGTACTTC. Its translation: CASSLFQVDTETQYF.

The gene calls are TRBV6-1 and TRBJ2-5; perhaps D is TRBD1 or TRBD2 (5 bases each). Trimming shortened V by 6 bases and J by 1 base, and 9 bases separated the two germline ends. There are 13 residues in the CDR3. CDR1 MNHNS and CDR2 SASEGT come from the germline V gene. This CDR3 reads CASRGPSQETQYF. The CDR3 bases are TGTGCCAGCAGGGGACCGAGCCAAGAGACCCAGTACTTC.

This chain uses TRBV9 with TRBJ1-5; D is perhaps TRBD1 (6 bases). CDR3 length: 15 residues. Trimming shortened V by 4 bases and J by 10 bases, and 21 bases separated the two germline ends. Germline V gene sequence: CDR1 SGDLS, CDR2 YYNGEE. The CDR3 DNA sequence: TGTGCCAGCAGCCCGTGTCCGGACAGTGAATGTCCCCAGCATTTT. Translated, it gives CASSPCPDSECPQHF.

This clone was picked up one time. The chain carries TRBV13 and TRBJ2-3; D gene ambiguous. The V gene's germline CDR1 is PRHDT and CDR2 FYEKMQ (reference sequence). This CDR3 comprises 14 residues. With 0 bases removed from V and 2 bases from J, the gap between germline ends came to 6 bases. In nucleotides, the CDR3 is TGTGCCAGCAGCTTAGGCCTCCCCACAGATACGCAGTATTTT. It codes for CASSLGLPTDTQYF.

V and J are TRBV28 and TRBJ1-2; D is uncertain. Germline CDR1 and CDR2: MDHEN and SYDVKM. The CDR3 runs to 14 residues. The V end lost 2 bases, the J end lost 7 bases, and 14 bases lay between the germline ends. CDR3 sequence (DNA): TGTGCCAGCAGTTTACCCGCGTGGTATGGTGGCTACACCTTC. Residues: CASSLPAWYGGYTF.

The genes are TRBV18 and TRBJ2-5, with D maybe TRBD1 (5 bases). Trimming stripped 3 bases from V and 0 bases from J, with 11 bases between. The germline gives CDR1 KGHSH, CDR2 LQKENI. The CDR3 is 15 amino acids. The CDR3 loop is CASSPLQANQETQYF. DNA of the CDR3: TGTGCCAGCTCACCGCTACAGGCGAACCAAGAGACCCAGTACTTC.